Described below is a single TCR beta chain sequence and its context. This sample is part of a study of cytomegalovirus exposure and HLA in healthy donors. For the study at large: HLA-typed donors contributed some 83 million unique TCRs, which were held in an early data release.

It was with 60 Vbeta and 13 Jbeta primers that the PCR ran. Libraries were prepared by immunoSEQ multiplex PCR; TCRdb keeps only in-frame clonotypes and omits some of them. Of about 140,000 clones in the sample, approximately 83% were seen once. Sample: PBMCs. This clonotype was sampled from a male donor in good health and CMV-seronegative.

In DNA, the CDR3 is TGTGCCAGCAGCCAAGATGATCGGGAAAGCTCTGGAAACACCATATATTTT. Translating gives CASSQDDRESSGNTIYF. V gene TRBV4-2 combines with J gene TRBJ1-3; D unresolved. Germline lookup yields CDR1 LGHNA and CDR2 YNFKEQ. Trimming took off 0 bases at V and 0 bases at J, with 12 bases between the two ends. The CDR3 contains 17 residues.